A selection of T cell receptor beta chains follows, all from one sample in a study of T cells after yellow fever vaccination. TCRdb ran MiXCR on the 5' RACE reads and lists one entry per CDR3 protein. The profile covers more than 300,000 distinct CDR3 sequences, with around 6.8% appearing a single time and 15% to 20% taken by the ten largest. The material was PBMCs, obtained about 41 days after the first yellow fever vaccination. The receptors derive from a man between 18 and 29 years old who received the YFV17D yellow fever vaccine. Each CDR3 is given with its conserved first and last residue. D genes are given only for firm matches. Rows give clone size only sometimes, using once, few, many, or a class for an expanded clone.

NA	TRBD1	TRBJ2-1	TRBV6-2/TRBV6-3	TGTGCCAGCAGTTATTCACAGGGGGTGAGCTCCTACAATGAGCAGTTCTTC	CASSYSQGVSSYNEQFF
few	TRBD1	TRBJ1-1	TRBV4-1	TGCGCCAGCAGCCAAATACAGGGGGACACTGAAGCTTTCTTT	CASSQIQGDTEAFF
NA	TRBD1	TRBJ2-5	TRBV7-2	TGTGCCAGCAGCTTGGCAACAGGGGCGGGAGAGACCCAGTACTTC	CASSLATGAGETQYF
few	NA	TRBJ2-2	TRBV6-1	TGTGCCAGCATCGAGGGGGTCGGTCACACCGGGGAGCTGTTTTTT	CASIEGVGHTGELFF
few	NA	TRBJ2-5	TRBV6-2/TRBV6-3	TGTGCCAGCAGGGGGGAAGGAGCAGAGACCCAGTACTTC	CASRGEGAETQYF
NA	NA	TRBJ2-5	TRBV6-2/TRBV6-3	TGTGCCAGCAGCTGGCAGACAGGCGAGACCCAGTACTTC	CASSWQTGETQYF
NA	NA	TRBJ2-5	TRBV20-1	TGCAGTGCTAGCGGGCCCCGACCGGAGACCCAGTACTTC	CSASGPRPETQYF
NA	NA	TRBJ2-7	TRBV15	TGTGCCACCAGCAGAGATAAGGTGACAGCGTACGAGCAGTACTTC	CATSRDKVTAYEQYF
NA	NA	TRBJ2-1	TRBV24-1	TGTGCCACGGCGGGGAACTCCTACAATGAGCAGTTCTTC	CATAGNSYNEQFF
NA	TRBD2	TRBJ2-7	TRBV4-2	TGTGCCAGCAGCCCTCCGTTGGGGGGGGAGCAGTACTTC	CASSPPLGGEQYF
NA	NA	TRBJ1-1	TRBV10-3	TGTGCCATCAGTGAGGGACAGTCTAACACTGAAGCTTTCTTT	CAISEGQSNTEAFF
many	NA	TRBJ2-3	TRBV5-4	TGTGCCAGCATTAAGGGGCAAGACACAGATACGCAGTATTTT	CASIKGQDTDTQYF
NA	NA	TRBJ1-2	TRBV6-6	TGTGCCAGCACCTCAGGGAGCTACTATGGCTACACCTTC	CASTSGSYYGYTF
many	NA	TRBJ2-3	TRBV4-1	TGCGCCAGCAGCCAAGATTCCGACAGGGAGGTCACAGATACGCAGTATTTT	CASSQDSDREVTDTQYF
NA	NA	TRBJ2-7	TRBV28	TGTGCCAGCAGTCCGGGACCTCAAGGGGAGCAGTACTTC	CASSPGPQGEQYF
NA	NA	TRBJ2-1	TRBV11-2	TGTGCCAGCAGACGAATCGGGGTGCGAGACAATGAGCAGTTCTTC	CASRRIGVRDNEQFF
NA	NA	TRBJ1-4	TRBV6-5	TGTGCCAGCCATTCAAACGACGGCACAACTAATGAAAAACTGTTTTTT	CASHSNDGTTNEKLFF
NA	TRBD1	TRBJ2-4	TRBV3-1	TGTGCCAGCAGCCAAGAGCAGGGAAGACAGGGGAAAAACATTCAGTACTTC	CASSQEQGRQGKNIQYF
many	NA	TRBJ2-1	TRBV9	TGTGCCAGCAGCGTTCAGGGCTCCTACAATGAGCAGTTCTTC	CASSVQGSYNEQFF
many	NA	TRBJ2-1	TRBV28	TGTGCCAGCAGTTTACCCCACAATGAGCAGTTCTTC	CASSLPHNEQFF
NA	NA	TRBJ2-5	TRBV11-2	TGTGCCAGCAGCTTAGGTCCAGGGACCGTCCAAGAGACCCAGTACTTC	CASSLGPGTVQETQYF
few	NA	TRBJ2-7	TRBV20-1	TGCAGTGCCGGCATGAGCTACGAGCAGTACTTC	CSAGMSYEQYF
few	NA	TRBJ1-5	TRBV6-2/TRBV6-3	TGTGCCAGCAGTTCCTTTGCCGGACTAATTGGGAGCAATCAGCCCCAGCATTTT	CASSSFAGLIGSNQPQHF
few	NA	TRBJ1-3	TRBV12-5	TGTGCTAGTGGTTTGGTACCCGGCTACCTCTCTGGAAACACCATATATTTT	CASGLVPGYLSGNTIYF
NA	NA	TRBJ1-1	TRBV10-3	TGTGCCATCAGGGCGGAGGGGACTGAAGCTTTCTTT	CAIRAEGTEAFF
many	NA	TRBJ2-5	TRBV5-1	TGCGCCAGCAGCTTGGCCACGTCTAGTAAAGAGACCCAGTACTTC	CASSLATSSKETQYF
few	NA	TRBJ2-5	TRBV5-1	TGCGCCAGCAGCCGATCGGAGACCCAGTACTTC	CASSRSETQYF
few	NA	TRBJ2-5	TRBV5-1	TGCGCCAGCAGTACGAGGGGGTTAAAAGAGACCCAGTACTTC	CASSTRGLKETQYF
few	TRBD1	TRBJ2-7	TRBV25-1	TGTGCCAGCAGTTTGACAGGGGAATACGAGCAGTACTTC	CASSLTGEYEQYF
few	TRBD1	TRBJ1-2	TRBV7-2	TGTGCCAGCAGCTTAGCGGGGACAGGGGGAAGCTATGGCTACACCTTC	CASSLAGTGGSYGYTF
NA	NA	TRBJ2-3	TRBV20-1	TGCAGTGCTGGACGTAGGGGGGCGGGAGCAGATACGCAGTATTTT	CSAGRRGAGADTQYF
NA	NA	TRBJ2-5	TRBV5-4	TGTGCCAGCAGCGAGGGACTGCCAGAGACCCAGTACTTC	CASSEGLPETQYF
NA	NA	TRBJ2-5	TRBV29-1	TGCAGCGTTTTGGCAGGGAATAAAGAGACCCAGTACTTC	CSVLAGNKETQYF
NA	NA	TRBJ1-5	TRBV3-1	TGTGCCAGCAGCCAAGATGGGGGAAGGAACAATCAGCCCCAGCATTTT	CASSQDGGRNNQPQHF
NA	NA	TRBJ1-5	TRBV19	TGTGCCAGTAGTATCTGGGATTTAACGCAGCCCCAGCATTTT	CASSIWDLTQPQHF
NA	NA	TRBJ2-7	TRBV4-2	TGTGCCAGCAGCCAAGGGGGGGACTTCTACGAGCAGTACTTC	CASSQGGDFYEQYF
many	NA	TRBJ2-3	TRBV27	TGTGCCAGCAGTCATAGACAGATCCCTAGCACAGATACGCAGTATTTT	CASSHRQIPSTDTQYF
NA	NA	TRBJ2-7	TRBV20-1	TGCAGTGCTAGAGCCCCTAGGGCCTACGAGCAGTACTTC	CSARAPRAYEQYF
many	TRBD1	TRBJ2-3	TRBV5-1	TGCGCCAGCAGCTCCGAGCCGCCAGGACAGGCAAATACGCAGTATTTT	CASSSEPPGQANTQYF
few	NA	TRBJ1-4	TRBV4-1	TGCGCCAGCAGCCCAACAGGGAGGGATGAAAAACTGTTTTTT	CASSPTGRDEKLFF
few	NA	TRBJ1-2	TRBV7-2	TGTGCCAGCAGCTCCGCAACAGGGTTTTTTGGCTACACCTTC	CASSSATGFFGYTF
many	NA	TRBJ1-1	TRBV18	TGTGCCAGCAGCCACGGGGGGAACACTGAAGCTTTCTTT	CASSHGGNTEAFF
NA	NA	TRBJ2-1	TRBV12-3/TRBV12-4	TGTGCCAGCAGTTTAGCGCAAATGTATAATGAGCAGTTCTTC	CASSLAQMYNEQFF
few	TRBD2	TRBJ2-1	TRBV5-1	TGCGCCAGCAGCTTGGTCGGGGGGGCATATGAGCAGTTCTTC	CASSLVGGAYEQFF
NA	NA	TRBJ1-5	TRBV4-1	TGCGCCAGCAGCCAAGAAAGGATACAGCTCAGGCGGGGGGGTGATCAGCCCCAGCATTTT	CASSQERIQLRRGGDQPQHF
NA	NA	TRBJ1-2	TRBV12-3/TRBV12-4	TGTGCCAGCAAGCCCTCCGGGGGCGGCTATGGCTACACCTTC	CASKPSGGGYGYTF
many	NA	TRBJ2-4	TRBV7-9	TGTGCCAGGAGCCCGTTGGGGGCCGTTAACATTCAGTACTTC	CARSPLGAVNIQYF
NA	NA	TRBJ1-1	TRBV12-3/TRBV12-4	TGTGCCAGCAGCCCTTCCTTCGGGGGGGGAGCTAACACTGAAGCTTTCTTT	CASSPSFGGGANTEAFF
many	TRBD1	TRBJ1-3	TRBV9	TGTGCCAGCAGCGTTTTCCCCACGGACAGGGAGTACACCATATATTTT	CASSVFPTDREYTIYF
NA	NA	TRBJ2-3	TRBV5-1	TGCGCCAGCAGCTTGGGTCAGGGGATAGATACGCAGTATTTT	CASSLGQGIDTQYF
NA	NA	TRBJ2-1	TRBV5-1	TGCGCCAGCAGCCCTCCGGGGGTCAATGAGCAGTTCTTC	CASSPPGVNEQFF
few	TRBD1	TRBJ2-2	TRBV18	TGTGCCAGCTCACCTTTGACAGGGAGCACCGGGGAGCTGTTTTTT	CASSPLTGSTGELFF
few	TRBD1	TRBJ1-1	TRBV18	TGTGCCAGCTCACCGGACAGGGTCACTGAAGCTTTCTTT	CASSPDRVTEAFF
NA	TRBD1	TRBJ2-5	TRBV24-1	TGTGCCACCAGTGGACCAGGGGGAGAGACCCAGTACTTC	CATSGPGGETQYF
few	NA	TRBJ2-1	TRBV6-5	TGTGCCAGCAGCTATACCTCGGAGAATGAGCAGTTCTTC	CASSYTSENEQFF
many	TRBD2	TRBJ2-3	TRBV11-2	TGTGCCAGCAGCTTATATCCTAGCGGGGGGGGAAGGGCAGATACGCAGTATTTT	CASSLYPSGGGRADTQYF
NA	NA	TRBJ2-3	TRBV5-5	TGTGCCAGCAGTAGTCCTTTCTATACGCAGTATTTT	CASSSPFYTQYF